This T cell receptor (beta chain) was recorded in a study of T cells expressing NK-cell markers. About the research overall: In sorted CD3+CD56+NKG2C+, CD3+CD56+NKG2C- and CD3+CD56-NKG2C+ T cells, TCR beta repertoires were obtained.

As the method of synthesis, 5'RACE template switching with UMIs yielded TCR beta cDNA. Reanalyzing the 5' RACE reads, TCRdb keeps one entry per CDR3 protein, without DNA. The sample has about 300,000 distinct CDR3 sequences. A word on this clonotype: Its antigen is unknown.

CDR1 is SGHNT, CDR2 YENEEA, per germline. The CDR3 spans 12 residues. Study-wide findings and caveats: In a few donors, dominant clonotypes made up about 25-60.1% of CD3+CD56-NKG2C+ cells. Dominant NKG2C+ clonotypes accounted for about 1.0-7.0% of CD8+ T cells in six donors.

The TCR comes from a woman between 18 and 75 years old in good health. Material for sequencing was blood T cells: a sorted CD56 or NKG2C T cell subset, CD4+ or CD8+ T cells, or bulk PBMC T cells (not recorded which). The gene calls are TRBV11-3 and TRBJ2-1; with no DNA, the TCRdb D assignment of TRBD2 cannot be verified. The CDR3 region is CASSGGVNEQFF.